The 14 T cell receptor beta chains presented below share a single source sample, sequenced in a study of blood T cell repertoires in COVID-19. Clones were read by immunoSEQ multiplex PCR, and TCRdb kept only the in-frame ones, dropping some. In the table there are 180,000 or so clones, over 75% of which are singletons. Sequenced sample: peripheral blood. Receptor source: a man in his 60s with acute or convalescent COVID-19.

The table lists this clone with many counts. The chain couples TRBV5-1 to TRBJ1-1; maybe TRBD1 (5 bases). With 4 bases removed from V and 2 bases from J, the gap between germline ends came to 12 bases. CDR1 and CDR2 (germline): SGHRS, YFSETQ. The CDR3 runs to 14 residues. The CDR3 sequence is CASSVGGVNTEAFF. As DNA, the CDR3 is TGCGCCAGCAGCGTAGGAGGGGTAAACACTGAAGCTTTCTTT.

A few counts support this clone. The rearrangement joins TRBV7-9 to TRBJ1-6; D gene uncertain. The V end was cut by 5 bases, the J end by 10 bases, with 15 bases between. CDR1 is SEHNR and CDR2 is FQNEAQ in the germline V gene (reference sequence). The CDR3 is made up of 14 amino acids. The chain's CDR3 is CASSRVPTGSPLHF. Written as DNA, the CDR3 is TGTGCCAGCAGCCGCGTCCCAACCGGGTCACCCCTCCACTTT.

The chain links TRBV5-1 to TRBJ2-1; D gene unclear. The CDR3 consists of 14 residues. Between the trimmed V and J ends, which lost 5 bases and 3 bases, there was a span of 12 bases. Germline V gene sequence: CDR1 SGHRS, CDR2 YFSETQ. The CDR3 DNA is TGCGCCAGCAGTTCGACATCCCGCTACAATGAGCAGTTCTTC. It is translated as CASSSTSRYNEQFF.

This chain links TRBV7-2 with TRBJ1-5; 7 nucleotides match TRBD1. This CDR3 has 14 residues. V gave up 3 bases and J gave up 6 bases; unmatched junction bases: 5. CDR1 is SGHTA, CDR2 FQGNSA, per germline. CDR3 amino acids: CASSFRQGGQPQHF. In DNA form, the CDR3 reads TGTGCCAGCAGCTTTCGACAGGGTGGTCAGCCCCAGCATTTT.

The V call is TRBV6-5, the J call TRBJ1-4; 8 bases fit TRBD1. CDR1 is MNHEY and CDR2 is SVGAGI in the germline V gene. V was pared by 7 bases and J by 8 bases, with 6 bases of the junction left unmatched. CDR3 length: 13 residues. CDR3 sequence: CASIGTGREKLFF. Written as DNA, the CDR3 is TGTGCCAGCATTGGGACAGGTCGGGAAAAACTGTTTTTT.

The chain combines TRBV5-1 with TRBJ2-7, with 8 nucleotides matching TRBD2. Germline loops: CDR1 SGHRS, CDR2 YFSETQ. This CDR3 is built from 16 residues. The V gene end was trimmed by 4 bases and the J gene end by 5 bases; junction bases not matched to a gene: 14. The CDR3 DNA is TGCGCCAGCAGCACCCGGGGGGGCGGGAGTCTGGACGAGCAGTACTTC. Translated, it gives CASSTRGGGSLDEQYF.

The J gene is TRBJ1-1, the V gene TRBV7-2; 11 nucleotides align to TRBD1. This CDR3 has 16 amino acids. Germline V gene data show CDR1 as SGHTA and CDR2 as FQGNSA. The ends lost 5 bases at V and 2 bases at J; junction bases unmatched: 7. For the CDR3, the DNA is TGTGCCAGCAGCCCCGGACAGGGGGCGCCTAACACTGAAGCTTTCTTT. Translation: CASSPGQGAPNTEAFF. The variable domain in full, completed from reference TRBV7-2 and TRBJ1-1, reads GAGVSQSPSNKVTEKGKDVELRCDPISGHTALYWYRQSLGQGLEFLIYFQGNSAPDKSGLPSDRFSAERTGGSVSTLTIQRTQQEDSAVYLCASSPGQGAPNTEAFFGQGTRLTVV.

The chain couples TRBV27 to TRBJ2-2; D uncertain. Germline V gene sequence: CDR1 MNHEY, CDR2 SMNVEV (reference sequence). V lost 3 bases and J 8 bases, leaving 10 bases between the germline ends. The CDR3 is made up of 13 amino acids. The CDR3 region is CASSFNTPGELFF. The CDR3 region has the DNA TGTGCCAGCAGTTTTAACACCCCAGGGGAGCTGTTTTTT.

The chain carries TRBV29-1 and TRBJ2-1; 8 nucleotides line up with TRBD2. Germline V gene lookup returns CDR1 SQVTM and CDR2 ANQGSEA. CDR3 length: 13 amino acids. V shed 2 bases, J shed 7 bases, and the junction held 4 bases outside the gene matches. The DNA of the CDR3 is TGCAGCGTTGAAAGGATAGCGGGAAATGAGCAGTTCTTC. Translation gives CSVERIAGNEQFF.

This clone has a single count. The chain combines TRBV12-3 or TRBV12-4 with TRBJ1-5; D is uncertain. With 4 bases removed from V and 5 bases from J, the gap between germline ends came to 9 bases. CDR3 length: 13 residues. The CDR3 nucleotides are TGTGCCAGCAGTTCCCAGTCCTATCAGCCCCAGCATTTT. Translation gives CASSSQSYQPQHF.

V gene TRBV27 combines with J gene TRBJ2-2; 8 bases are shared with TRBD1. The CDR3 is 16 amino acids. Per germline, CDR1 MNHEY and CDR2 SMNVEV (reference sequence). V shed 0 bases and J 5 bases; nucleotides not matched to a gene: 5. The CDR3 bases are TGTGCCAGCAGTTTATCGGGACAGGCTCTTACCGGGGAGCTGTTTTTT. Translation: CASSLSGQALTGELFF.

The V gene is TRBV7-9, the J gene TRBJ2-1; weak D call: TRBD2 (5 bases). The CDR3 loop spans 15 amino acids. The V gene's germline CDR1 is SEHNR and CDR2 FQNEAQ (reference sequence). With 6 bases removed from V and 3 bases from J, the gap between germline ends came to 15 bases. The CDR3 is CASSRSGVLYNEQFF. Here the CDR3 DNA reads TGTGCCAGCAGTCGGAGCGGAGTTCTCTACAATGAGCAGTTCTTC.

As DNA, the CDR3 is TGTGCCAGCAAGAGGACATCCTCTAGCACAGATACGCAGTATTTT. The encoded protein is CASKRTSSSTDTQYF. The chain joins TRBV6-5 to TRBJ2-3; D is perhaps TRBD1 (5 bases). Trimming took 7 bases from V and 0 from J, leaving 14 bases between them. The germline V gene encodes CDR1 MNHEY and CDR2 SVGAGI. This CDR3 is built from 15 residues.

The chain joins TRBV7-2 to TRBJ2-7; 11 bases map to TRBD2. The junction had 8 bases not matched to a gene; V was cut back by 5 bases and J by 8 bases. This CDR3 is built from 14 residues. Looked up from germline, CDR1 is SGHTA and CDR2 is FQGNSA. The CDR3 nucleotides are TGTGCCAGCAGCGCTGGGACTAGCGGTAGACAGCAGTACTTC. It encodes CASSAGTSGRQQYF.